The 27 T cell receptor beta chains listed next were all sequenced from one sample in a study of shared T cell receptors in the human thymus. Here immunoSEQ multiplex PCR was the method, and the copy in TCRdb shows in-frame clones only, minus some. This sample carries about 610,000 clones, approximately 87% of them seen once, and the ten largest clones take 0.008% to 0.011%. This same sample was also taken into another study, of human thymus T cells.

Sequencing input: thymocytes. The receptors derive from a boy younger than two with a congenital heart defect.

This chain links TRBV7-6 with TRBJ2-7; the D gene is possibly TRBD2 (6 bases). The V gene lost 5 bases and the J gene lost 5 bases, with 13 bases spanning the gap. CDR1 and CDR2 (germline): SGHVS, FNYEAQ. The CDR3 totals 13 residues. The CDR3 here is CASSPWRDHEQYF. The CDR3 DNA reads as TGTGCCAGCAGCCCATGGAGGGACCACGAGCAGTACTTC.

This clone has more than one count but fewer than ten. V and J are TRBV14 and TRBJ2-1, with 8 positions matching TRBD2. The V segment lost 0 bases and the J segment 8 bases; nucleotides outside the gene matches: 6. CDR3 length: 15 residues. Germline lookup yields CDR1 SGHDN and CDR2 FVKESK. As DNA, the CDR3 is TGTGCCAGCAGCCAAGATTGCGGACTAGCCCATGAGCAGTTCTTC. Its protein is CASSQDCGLAHEQFF.

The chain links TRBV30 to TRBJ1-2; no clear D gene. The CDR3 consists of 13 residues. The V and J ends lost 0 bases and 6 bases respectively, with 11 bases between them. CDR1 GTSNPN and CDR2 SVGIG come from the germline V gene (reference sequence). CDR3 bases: TGTGCCTGGAGTGTAGGGCGGAGGGATGGCTACACCTTC. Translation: CAWSVGRRDGYTF.

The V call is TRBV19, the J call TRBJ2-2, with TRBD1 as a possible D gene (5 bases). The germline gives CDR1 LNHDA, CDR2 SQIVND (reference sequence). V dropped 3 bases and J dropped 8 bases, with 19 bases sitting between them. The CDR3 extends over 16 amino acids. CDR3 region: CASSMPGIMVVGELFF. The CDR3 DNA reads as TGTGCCAGTAGTATGCCAGGGATTATGGTGGTTGGGGAGCTGTTTTTT.

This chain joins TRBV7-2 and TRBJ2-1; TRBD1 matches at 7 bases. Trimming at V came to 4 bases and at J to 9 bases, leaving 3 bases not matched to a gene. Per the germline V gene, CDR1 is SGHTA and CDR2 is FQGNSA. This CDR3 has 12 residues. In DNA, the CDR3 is TGTGCCAGCAGCTCCCAGGGGGTTGAGCAGTTCTTC. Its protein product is CASSSQGVEQFF. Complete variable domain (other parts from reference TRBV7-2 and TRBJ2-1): GAGVSQSPSNKVTEKGKDVELRCDPISGHTALYWYRQSLGQGLEFLIYFQGNSAPDKSGLPSDRFSAERTGGSVSTLTIQRTQQEDSAVYLCASSSQGVEQFFGPGTRLTVL.

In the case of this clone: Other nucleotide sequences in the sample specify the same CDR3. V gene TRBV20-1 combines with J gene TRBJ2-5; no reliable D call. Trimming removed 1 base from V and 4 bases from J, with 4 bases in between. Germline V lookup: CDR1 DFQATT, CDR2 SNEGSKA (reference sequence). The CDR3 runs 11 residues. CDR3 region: CSARGRETQYF. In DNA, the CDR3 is TGCAGTGCTAGAGGTCGAGAGACCCAGTACTTC.

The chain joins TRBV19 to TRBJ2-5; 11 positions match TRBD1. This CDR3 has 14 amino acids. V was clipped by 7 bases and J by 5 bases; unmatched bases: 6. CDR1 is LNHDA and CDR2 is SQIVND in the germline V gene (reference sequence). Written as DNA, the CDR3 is TGTGCCAGTAACGCGGACAGGGGGCAGGAGACCCAGTACTTC. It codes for CASNADRGQETQYF.

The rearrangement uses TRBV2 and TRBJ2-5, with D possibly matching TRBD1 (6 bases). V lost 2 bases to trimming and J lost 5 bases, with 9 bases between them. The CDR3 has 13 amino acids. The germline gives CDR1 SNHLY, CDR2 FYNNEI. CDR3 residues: CASSEHRAETQYF. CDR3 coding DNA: TGTGCCAGCAGTGAACACAGGGCTGAGACCCAGTACTTC.

CDR3 sequence (DNA): TGCGCCAGCAGCCGGTATCGGGCCGGGAGGAGAGGGGGTCCGCAGTATTTT. It is translated as CASSRYRAGRRGGPQYF. The chain recombines TRBV4-3 with TRBJ2-3; weak D call: TRBD2 (7 bases). The V end was cut by 4 bases, the J end by 10 bases, with 27 bases between. The CDR3 runs to 17 residues. Germline CDR1 is LGHNA and CDR2 is YSLEER.

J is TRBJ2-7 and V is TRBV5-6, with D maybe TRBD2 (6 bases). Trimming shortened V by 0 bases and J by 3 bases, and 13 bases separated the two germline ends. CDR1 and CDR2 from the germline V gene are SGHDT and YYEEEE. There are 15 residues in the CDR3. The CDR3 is CASSLARRGGYEQYF. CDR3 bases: TGTGCCAGCAGCTTGGCCCGGAGGGGAGGCTACGAGCAGTACTTC. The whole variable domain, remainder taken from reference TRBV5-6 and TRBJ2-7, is DAGVTQSPTHLIKTRGQQVTLRCSPKSGHDTVSWYQQALGQGPQFIFQYYEEEERQRGNFPDRFSGHQFPNYSSELNVNALLLGDSALYLCASSLARRGGYEQYFGPGTRLTVT.

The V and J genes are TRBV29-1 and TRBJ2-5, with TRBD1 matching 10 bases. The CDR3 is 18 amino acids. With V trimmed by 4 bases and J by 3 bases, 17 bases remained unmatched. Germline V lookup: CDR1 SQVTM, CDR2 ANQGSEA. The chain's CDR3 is CSVVRPLRQGAPEETQYF. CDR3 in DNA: TGCAGCGTTGTACGTCCCCTAAGACAGGGGGCGCCGGAAGAGACCCAGTACTTC.

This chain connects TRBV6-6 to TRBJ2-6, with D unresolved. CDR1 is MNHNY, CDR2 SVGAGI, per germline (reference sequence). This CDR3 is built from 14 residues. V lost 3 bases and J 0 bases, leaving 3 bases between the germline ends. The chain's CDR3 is CASSYRSGANVLTF. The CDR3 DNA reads TGTGCCAGCAGTTATCGCTCTGGGGCCAACGTCCTGACTTTC.

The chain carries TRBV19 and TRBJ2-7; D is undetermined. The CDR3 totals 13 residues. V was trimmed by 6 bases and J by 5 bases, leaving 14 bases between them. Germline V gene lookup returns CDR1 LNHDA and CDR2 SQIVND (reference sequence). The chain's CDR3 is CASSWRRGHEQYF. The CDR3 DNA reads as TGTGCCAGTAGCTGGCGCCGAGGTCACGAGCAGTACTTC.

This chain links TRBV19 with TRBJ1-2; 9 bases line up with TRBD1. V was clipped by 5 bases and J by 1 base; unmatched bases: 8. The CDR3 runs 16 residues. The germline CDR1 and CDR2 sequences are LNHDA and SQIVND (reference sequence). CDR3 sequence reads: CASSAPGQGLNYGYTF. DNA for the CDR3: TGTGCCAGTAGTGCACCGGGACAGGGTCTTAACTATGGCTACACCTTC.

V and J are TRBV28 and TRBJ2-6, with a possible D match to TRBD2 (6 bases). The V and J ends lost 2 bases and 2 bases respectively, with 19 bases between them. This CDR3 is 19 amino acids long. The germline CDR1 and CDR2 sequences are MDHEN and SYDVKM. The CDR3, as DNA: TGTGCCAGCAGTTTAACACGTTGGGGACTCCAACCTGGGGCCAACGTCCTGACTTTC. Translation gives CASSLTRWGLQPGANVLTF.

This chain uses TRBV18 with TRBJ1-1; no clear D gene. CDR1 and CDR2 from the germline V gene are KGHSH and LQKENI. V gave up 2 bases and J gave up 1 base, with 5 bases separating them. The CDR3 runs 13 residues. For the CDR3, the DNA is TGTGCCAGCTCACCAGAGAGGAACACTGAAGCTTTCTTT. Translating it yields CASSPERNTEAFF.

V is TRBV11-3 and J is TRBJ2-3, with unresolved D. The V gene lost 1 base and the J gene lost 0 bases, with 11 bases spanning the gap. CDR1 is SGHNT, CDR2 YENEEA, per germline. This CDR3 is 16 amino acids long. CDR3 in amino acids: CASSLVSRVSTDTQYF. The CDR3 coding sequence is TGTGCCAGCAGCTTAGTGAGCCGGGTTAGCACAGATACGCAGTATTTT.

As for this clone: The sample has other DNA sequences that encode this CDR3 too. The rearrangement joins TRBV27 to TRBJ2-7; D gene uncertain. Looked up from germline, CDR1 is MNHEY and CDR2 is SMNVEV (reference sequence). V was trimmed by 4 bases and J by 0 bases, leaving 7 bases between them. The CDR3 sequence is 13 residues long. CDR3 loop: CASSWRSSYEQYF. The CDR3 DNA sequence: TGTGCCAGCAGTTGGCGGTCCTCCTACGAGCAGTACTTC.

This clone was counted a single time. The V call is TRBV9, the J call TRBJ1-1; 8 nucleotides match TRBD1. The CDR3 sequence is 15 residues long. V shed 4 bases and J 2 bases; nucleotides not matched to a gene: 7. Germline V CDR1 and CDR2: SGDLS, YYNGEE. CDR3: CASSIIQGDNTEAFF. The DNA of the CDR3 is TGTGCCAGCAGCATAATACAGGGGGATAACACTGAAGCTTTCTTT.

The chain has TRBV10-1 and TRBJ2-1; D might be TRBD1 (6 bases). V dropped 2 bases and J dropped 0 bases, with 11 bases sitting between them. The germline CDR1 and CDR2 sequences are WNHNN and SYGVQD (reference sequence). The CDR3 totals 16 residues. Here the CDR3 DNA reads TGCGCCAGCAGTGAGACAGGGACCGTCTCCTACAATGAGCAGTTCTTC. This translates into CASSETGTVSYNEQFF.

This chain's CDR3 is CASSGLRDRVSYEQYF. In DNA, the CDR3 is TGTGCCAGTAGTGGACTCCGGGACAGGGTCTCCTACGAGCAGTACTTC. V usage is TRBV19 and J usage is TRBJ2-7; 9 nucleotides align to TRBD1. Germline V CDR1 and CDR2: LNHDA, SQIVND (reference sequence). J was trimmed by 0 bases and V by 5 bases; bases with no gene match: 8. This CDR3 is built from 16 residues.

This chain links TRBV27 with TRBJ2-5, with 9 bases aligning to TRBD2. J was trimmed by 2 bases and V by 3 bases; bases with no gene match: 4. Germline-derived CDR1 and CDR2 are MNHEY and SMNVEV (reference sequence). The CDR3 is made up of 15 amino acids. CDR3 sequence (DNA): TGTGCCAGCAGTTTTCCCCTAGCGGGGCAAGAGACCCAGTACTTC. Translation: CASSFPLAGQETQYF.

The CDR3 sequence: CASSRGQGIEFGYTF. CDR3 in DNA: TGTGCCAGCTCTCGCGGACAGGGGATTGAATTTGGCTACACCTTC. The rearrangement joins TRBV18 to TRBJ1-2, with TRBD1 matching over 9 bases. The V gene's germline CDR1 is KGHSH and CDR2 LQKENI. CDR3 length: 15 amino acids. V lost 6 bases to trimming and J lost 7 bases; unmatched junction nucleotides: 12.

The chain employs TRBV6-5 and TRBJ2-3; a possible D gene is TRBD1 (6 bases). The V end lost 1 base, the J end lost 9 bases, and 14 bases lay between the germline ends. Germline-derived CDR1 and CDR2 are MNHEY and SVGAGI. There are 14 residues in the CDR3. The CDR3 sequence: CASSYLGTFDTQYF. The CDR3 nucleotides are TGTGCCAGCAGTTACTTGGGGACATTCGACACGCAGTATTTT.

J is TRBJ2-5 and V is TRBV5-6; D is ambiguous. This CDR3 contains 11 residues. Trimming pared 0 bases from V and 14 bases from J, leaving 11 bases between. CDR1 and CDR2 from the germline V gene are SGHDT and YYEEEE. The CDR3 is CASSLGHRIYF. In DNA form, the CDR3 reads TGTGCCAGCAGCTTGGGACACAGAATTTACTTC.

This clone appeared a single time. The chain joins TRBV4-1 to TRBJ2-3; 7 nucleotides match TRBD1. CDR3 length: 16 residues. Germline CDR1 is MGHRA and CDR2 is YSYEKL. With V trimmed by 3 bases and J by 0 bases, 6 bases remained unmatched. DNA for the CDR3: TGCGCCAGCAGCCACCCGGGACAGCCGAGCACAGATACGCAGTATTTT. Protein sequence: CASSHPGQPSTDTQYF.

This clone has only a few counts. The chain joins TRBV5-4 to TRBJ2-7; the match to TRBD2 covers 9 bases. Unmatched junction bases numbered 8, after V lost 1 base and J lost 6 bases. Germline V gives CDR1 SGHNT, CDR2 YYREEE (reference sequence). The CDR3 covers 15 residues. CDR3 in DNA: TGTGCCAGCAGCTTGTTTGCGGGAGGGCCCCGCGAGCAGTACTTC. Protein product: CASSLFAGGPREQYF. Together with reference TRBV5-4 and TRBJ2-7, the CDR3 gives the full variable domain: ETGVTQSPTHLIKTRGQQVTLRCSSQSGHNTVSWYQQALGQGPQFIFQYYREEENGRGNFPPRFSGLQFPNYSSELNVNALELDDSALYLCASSLFAGGPREQYFGPGTRLTVT.